This T cell receptor beta chain was sequenced for a study of Ad26.COV2.S vaccination and SARS-CoV-2 variants. For this clone: Its cognate antigen is unknown.

Repertoires were generated with immunoSEQ multiplex PCR, while TCRdb's copy carries only in-frame clones and drops some. Among about 390,000 clones, about nine tenths were seen once, and the ten largest hold 3.5%. The CDR3 extends over 12 amino acids. The germline CDR1 and CDR2 sequences are SNHLY and FYNNEI. The ends were cut back, 7 bases at V and 7 bases at J, with 10 bases in the middle. Noted treatment: around 19 received Ad26.COV2.S at low or high dose, single or two shots; about 5 received placebo; per-sample allocation not given. On day 63 after the first injection, vaccine and placebo recipients gave samples. The sample came from a Boston adult aged 18-55 years. As its vector, the vaccine had Ad26, which expressed Wuhan-strain SARS-CoV-2 spike. General study points: Non-spike TCR breadth was similar in vaccine and placebo recipients. An underestimation of total T cell responses may have resulted from the TCR breadth and depth analyses.

The chain carries TRBV2 and TRBJ1-4; D is uncertain. Sequences were derived from peripheral blood, sampled in a trial of Ad26.COV2.S vaccine versus placebo. The TCR comes from a person between 18 and 65 years old who received the Ad26.COV2.S COVID-19 vaccine or a placebo. CDR3 nucleotide sequence: TGTGCCAGCACCACCGAGGGTGAAAAACTGTTTTTT. It translates to CASTTEGEKLFF.